Presented here are 14 T cell receptor beta chains from one specimen sequenced in a study of beta chain features in type 1 diabetes. The whole isolated RNA underwent reverse transcription, so sequencing captured expressed TCRB transcripts. Assay: immunoSEQ multiplex PCR; the TCRdb copy retains only in-frame clones and omits some. The sample shows more than 150,000 clones, 11% of them seen only once. Sequenced: central memory CD4+ T cells from blood. Source of these receptors: a man aged 18 to 29 in good health.

This clone was observed a handful of times. This sequence joins TRBV27 and TRBJ2-1, with TRBD2 matching 8 bases. CDR3 length: 18 residues. Losses at the gene ends were 0 bases for V and 4 bases for J; bases not matched to a gene: 11. From germline, CDR1 is MNHEY and CDR2 SMNVEV (reference sequence). For the CDR3, the DNA is TGTGCCAGCAGTTTATCGGGGCTGAGCGGGAGAGATTACAATGAGCAGTTCTTC. As protein: CASSLSGLSGRDYNEQFF.

Only a few counts were recorded for this clone. The rearrangement links TRBV7-2 to TRBJ2-1, with a possible D match to TRBD2 (6 bases). Trimming stripped 6 bases from V and 4 bases from J, with 13 bases between. This CDR3 region has 14 residues. In germline, CDR1 is SGHTA, CDR2 FQGNSA. CDR3 nucleotide sequence: TGTGCCAGCAGACTAGGACTACCATACAATGAGCAGTTCTTC. Translation gives CASRLGLPYNEQFF.

This clone was seen a handful of times. V usage is TRBV28 and J usage is TRBJ2-5; 7 bases fit TRBD1. J lost 4 bases, V lost 6 bases, and 11 bases had no gene match. The CDR3 consists of 15 residues. Germline CDR1 reads MDHEN; CDR2 reads SYDVKM. The CDR3 DNA reads TGTGCCAGCAGCTCGATCACAGGGGTGGGAGAGACCCAGTACTTC. Encoded protein: CASSSITGVGETQYF.

There are a few counts of this clone. Other DNA variants within this sample encode the same CDR3. The V call is TRBV6-5, the J call TRBJ2-2; perhaps TRBD2 as D (6 bases). Germline CDR1 MNHEY, CDR2 SVGAGI. V shed 4 bases and J shed 0 bases, with 12 bases lying between them. The CDR3 runs to 16 residues. CDR3 nucleotides: TGTGCCAGCAGTTGGGGTCTAGCGTCGAACACCGGGGAGCTGTTTTTT. Translating gives CASSWGLASNTGELFF.

The chain joins TRBV27 to TRBJ1-1, with D unclear. The CDR3 is 14 residues long. CDR1 and CDR2 from the germline V gene are MNHEY and SMNVEV (reference sequence). V lost 10 bases to trimming and J lost 1 base, with 16 bases between them. CDR3 nucleotide sequence: TGTGCCACTAAAGTTTTTAACCAGAACACTGAAGCTTTCTTT. It translates to CATKVFNQNTEAFF.

This clone was seen more than once but under ten times. This chain joins TRBV7-2 and TRBJ2-1; D perhaps matches TRBD1 (5 bases). The CDR3 is 15 amino acids. V dropped 0 bases and J dropped 12 bases, with 18 bases sitting between them. The V gene's germline CDR1 is SGHTA and CDR2 FQGNSA. The CDR3 protein is CASSLAPGIAMGQFF. The CDR3 region has the DNA TGTGCCAGCAGCTTAGCCCCAGGGATCGCAATGGGGCAGTTCTTC.

This clone has only a few counts. This chain joins TRBV5-1 and TRBJ2-5; 11 bases are a match to TRBD1. This CDR3 is built from 17 residues. Losses at the gene ends were 1 base for V and 2 bases for J; bases not matched to a gene: 7. CDR1 is SGHRS, CDR2 YFSETQ, per germline. CDR3 bases: TGCGCCAGCAGCTTGAGGATGGACAGGGGGCGACAAGAGACCCAGTACTTC. Its translation: CASSLRMDRGRQETQYF.

This clone was picked up many times. The chain couples TRBV9 to TRBJ2-1, with 13 bases fitting TRBD2. From germline, CDR1 is SGDLS and CDR2 YYNGEE. The CDR3 spans 17 residues. With V trimmed by 0 bases and J by 9 bases, 9 bases remained unmatched. CDR3 DNA: TGTGCCAGCAGCGTAGGATCCGGGACTAGCGGGGTTGGTGAGCAGTTCTTC. Translating it yields CASSVGSGTSGVGEQFF.

Only a few counts were recorded for this clone. The rearrangement links TRBV19 to TRBJ1-1; D is ambiguous. The CDR3 is made up of 11 amino acids. CDR1 and CDR2 from the germline V gene are LNHDA and SQIVND (reference sequence). V was pared by 5 bases and J by 3 bases, with 4 bases between. CDR3 DNA: TGTGCCAGTAGTGGCTACACTGAAGCTTTCTTT. This encodes CASSGYTEAFF.

The rearrangement joins TRBV6-6 to TRBJ2-4; D uncertain. Trimming shortened V by 2 bases and J by 0 bases, and 11 bases separated the two germline ends. Germline values: CDR1 MNHNY, CDR2 SVGAGI (reference sequence). CDR3 size: 16 residues. The CDR3 reads CASSYGRRLAKNIQYF. CDR3 DNA sequence: TGTGCCAGCAGTTACGGCCGAAGACTAGCCAAAAACATTCAGTACTTC.

This clone turned up a few times. The CDR3 loop is CASSQGTAENTDTQYF. The CDR3 coding sequence is TGTGCCAGCAGCCAAGGGACAGCGGAAAACACAGATACGCAGTATTTT. This rearrangement joins TRBV7-9 to TRBJ2-3; TRBD1 matches 7 bases. The CDR3 sequence is 16 residues long. V was clipped by 5 bases and J by 2 bases; unmatched bases: 10. CDR1 and CDR2 from the germline V gene are SEHNR and FQNEAQ (reference sequence).

This clone has more than one count but fewer than ten. V gene TRBV7-2 combines with J gene TRBJ2-3, with D tentatively TRBD2 (6 bases). The CDR3 runs 15 residues. Trimming shortened V by 0 bases and J by 3 bases, and 10 bases separated the two germline ends. Germline V CDR1 and CDR2: SGHTA, FQGNSA. The CDR3 DNA reads as TGTGCCAGCAGCTTAGCCGGGAGTCGAACAGATACGCAGTATTTT. Amino acid sequence: CASSLAGSRTDTQYF.

V is TRBV11-2 and J is TRBJ1-1; perhaps TRBD1 as D (5 bases). The CDR3 is 15 residues long. Trimming removed 5 bases from V and 0 bases from J, with 13 bases in between. CDR1 SGHAT and CDR2 FQNNGV come from the germline V gene. The CDR3 region is CASSPSGSLNTEAFF. DNA of the CDR3: TGTGCCAGCAGCCCCTCAGGGTCTTTGAACACTGAAGCTTTCTTT.

The CDR3, as DNA: TGTGCCAGCAGCTTAGCACAGGGAATTACCGAGCAGTTCTTC. Its protein is CASSLAQGITEQFF. This chain links TRBV11-2 with TRBJ2-1, with D possibly being TRBD1 (6 bases). Per germline, CDR1 SGHAT and CDR2 FQNNGV. V dropped 1 base and J dropped 10 bases, with 14 bases sitting between them. The CDR3 runs 14 residues.